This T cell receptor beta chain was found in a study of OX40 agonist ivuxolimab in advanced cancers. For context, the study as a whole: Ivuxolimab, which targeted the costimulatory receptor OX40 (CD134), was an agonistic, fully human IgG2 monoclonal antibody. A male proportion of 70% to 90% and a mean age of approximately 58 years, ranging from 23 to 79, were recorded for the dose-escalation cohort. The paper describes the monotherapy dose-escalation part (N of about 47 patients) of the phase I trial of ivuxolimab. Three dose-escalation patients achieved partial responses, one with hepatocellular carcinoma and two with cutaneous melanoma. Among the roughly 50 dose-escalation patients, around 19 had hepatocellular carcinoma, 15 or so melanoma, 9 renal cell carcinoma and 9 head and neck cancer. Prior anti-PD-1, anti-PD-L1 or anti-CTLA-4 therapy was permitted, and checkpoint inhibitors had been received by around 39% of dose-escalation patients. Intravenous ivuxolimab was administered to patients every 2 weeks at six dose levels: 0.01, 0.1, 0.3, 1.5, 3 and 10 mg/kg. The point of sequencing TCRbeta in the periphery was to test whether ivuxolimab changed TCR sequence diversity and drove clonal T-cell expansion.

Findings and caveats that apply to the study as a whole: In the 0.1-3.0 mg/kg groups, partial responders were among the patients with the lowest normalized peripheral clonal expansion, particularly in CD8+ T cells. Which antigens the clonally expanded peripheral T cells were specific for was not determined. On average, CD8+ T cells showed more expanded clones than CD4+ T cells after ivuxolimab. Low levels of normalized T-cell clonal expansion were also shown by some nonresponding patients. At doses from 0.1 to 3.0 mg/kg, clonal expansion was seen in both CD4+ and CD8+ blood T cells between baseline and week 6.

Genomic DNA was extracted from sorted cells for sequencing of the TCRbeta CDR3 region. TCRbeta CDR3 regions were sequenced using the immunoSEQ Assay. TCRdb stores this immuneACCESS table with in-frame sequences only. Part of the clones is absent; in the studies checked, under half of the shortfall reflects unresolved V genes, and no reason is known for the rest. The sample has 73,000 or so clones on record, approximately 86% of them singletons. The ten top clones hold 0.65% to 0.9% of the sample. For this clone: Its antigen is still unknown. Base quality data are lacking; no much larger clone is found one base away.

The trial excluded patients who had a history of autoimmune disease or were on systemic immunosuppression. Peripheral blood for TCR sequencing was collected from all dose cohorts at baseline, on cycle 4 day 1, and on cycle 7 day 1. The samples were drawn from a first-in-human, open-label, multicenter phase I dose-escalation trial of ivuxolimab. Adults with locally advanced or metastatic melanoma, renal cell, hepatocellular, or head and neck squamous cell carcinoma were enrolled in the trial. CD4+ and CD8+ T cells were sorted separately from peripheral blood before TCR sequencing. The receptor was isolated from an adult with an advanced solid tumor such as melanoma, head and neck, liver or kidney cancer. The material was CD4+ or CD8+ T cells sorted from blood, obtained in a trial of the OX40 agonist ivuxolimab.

The DNA is as follows: TGTGCCAGCAGTAGGGACTTTGGCTACACCTTC. The encoded protein is CASSRDFGYTF. The rearrangement combines TRBV5-5 with TRBJ1-2, with TRBD1 tentatively as D gene (5 bases match). Taken from the germline V gene (reference sequence), the CDR1 and CDR2 loops are SGHKS and YYEKEE. From the cysteine through the phenylalanine, the CDR3 covers 11 amino acids. The retained sequence is limited to the CDR3, 33 bases, with the frame set at the first base. The V end loses 5 bases and the J end loses 7 bases, and a stretch of 9 bases separates them.